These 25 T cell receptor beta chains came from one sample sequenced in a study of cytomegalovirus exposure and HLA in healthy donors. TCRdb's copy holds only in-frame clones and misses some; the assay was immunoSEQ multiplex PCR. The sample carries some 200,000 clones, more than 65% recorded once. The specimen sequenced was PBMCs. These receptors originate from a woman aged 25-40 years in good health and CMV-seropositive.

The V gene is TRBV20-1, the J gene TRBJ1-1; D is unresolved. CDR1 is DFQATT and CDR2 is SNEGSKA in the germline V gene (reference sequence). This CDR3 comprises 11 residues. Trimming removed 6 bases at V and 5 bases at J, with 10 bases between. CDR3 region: CSAAVRTEAFF. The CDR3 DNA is TGCAGTGCAGCTGTACGGACTGAAGCTTTCTTT.

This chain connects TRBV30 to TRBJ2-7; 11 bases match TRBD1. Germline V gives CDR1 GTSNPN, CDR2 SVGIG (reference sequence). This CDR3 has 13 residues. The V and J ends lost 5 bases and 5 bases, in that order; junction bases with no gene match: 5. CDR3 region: CAWRTGGLDEQYF. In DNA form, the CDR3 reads TGTGCCTGGCGGACAGGGGGCCTCGACGAGCAGTACTTC. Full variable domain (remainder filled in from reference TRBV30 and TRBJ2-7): SQTIHQWPATLVQPVGSPLSLECTVEGTSNPNLYWYRQAAGRGLQLLFYSVGIGQISSEVPQNLSASRPQDRQFILSSKKLLLSDSGFYLCAWRTGGLDEQYFGPGTRLTVT.

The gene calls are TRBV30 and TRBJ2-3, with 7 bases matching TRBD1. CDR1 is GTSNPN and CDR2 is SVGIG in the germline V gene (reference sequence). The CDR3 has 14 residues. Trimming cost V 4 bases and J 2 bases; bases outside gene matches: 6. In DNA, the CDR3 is TGTGCCTGGACCTCAACAGGGGCCACAGATACGCAGTATTTT. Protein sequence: CAWTSTGATDTQYF.

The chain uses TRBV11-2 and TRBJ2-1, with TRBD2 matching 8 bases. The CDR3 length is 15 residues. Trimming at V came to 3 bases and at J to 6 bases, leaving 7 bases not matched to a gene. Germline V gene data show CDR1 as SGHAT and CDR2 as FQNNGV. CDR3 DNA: TGTGCCAGCAGCTTTCGTTCGGGAGGGGGCAATGAGCAGTTCTTC. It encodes CASSFRSGGGNEQFF.

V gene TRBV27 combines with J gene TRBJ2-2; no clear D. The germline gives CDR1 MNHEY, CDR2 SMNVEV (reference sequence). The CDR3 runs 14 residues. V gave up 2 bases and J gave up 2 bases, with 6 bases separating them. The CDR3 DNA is TGTGCCAGCAGTTTAGGGCTTAACACCGGGGAGCTGTTTTTT. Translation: CASSLGLNTGELFF.

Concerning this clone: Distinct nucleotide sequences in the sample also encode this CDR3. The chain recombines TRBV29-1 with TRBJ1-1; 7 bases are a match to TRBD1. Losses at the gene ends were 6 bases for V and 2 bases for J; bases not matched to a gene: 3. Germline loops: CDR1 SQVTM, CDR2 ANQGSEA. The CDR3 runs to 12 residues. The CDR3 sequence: CSVGQANTEAFF. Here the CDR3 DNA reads TGCAGCGTCGGACAGGCCAACACTGAAGCTTTCTTT.

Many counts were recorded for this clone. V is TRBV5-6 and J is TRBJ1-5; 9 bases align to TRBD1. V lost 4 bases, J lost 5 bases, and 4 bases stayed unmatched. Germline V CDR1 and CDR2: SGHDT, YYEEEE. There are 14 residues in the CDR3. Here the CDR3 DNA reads TGTGCCAGCAGCGAGGGACAGGGATATCAGCCCCAGCATTTT. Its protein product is CASSEGQGYQPQHF.

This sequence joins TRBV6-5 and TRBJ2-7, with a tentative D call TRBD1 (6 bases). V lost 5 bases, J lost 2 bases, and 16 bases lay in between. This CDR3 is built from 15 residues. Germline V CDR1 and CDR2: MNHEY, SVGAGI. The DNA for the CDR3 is TGTGCCAGCAGTCTCCAACGGACAGCAACCTACGAGCAGTACTTC. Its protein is CASSLQRTATYEQYF.

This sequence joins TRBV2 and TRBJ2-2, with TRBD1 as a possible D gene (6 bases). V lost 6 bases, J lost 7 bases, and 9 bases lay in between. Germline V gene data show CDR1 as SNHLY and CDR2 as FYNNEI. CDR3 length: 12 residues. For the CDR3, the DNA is TGTGCCAGCAGGAGACAGGACGGGGAGCTGTTTTTT. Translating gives CASRRQDGELFF.

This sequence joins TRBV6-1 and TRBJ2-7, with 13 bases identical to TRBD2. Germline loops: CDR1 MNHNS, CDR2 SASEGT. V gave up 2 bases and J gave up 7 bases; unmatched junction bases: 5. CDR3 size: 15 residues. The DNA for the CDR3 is TGTGCCAGCAGTGAATTCGGACTAGCGGGAGTGGAGCAGTACTTC. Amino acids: CASSEFGLAGVEQYF.

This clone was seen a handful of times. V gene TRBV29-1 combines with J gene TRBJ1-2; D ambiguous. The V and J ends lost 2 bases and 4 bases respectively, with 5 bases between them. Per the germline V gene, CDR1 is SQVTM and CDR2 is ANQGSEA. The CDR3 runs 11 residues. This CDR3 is CSVERSYGYTF. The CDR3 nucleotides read TGCAGCGTTGAACGGAGCTATGGCTACACCTTC.

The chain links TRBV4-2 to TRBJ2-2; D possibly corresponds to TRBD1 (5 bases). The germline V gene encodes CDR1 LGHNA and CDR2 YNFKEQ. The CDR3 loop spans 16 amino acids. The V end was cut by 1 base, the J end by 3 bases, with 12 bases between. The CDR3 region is CASSQGPGPYTGELFF. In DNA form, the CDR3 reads TGTGCCAGCAGCCAAGGACCAGGGCCCTACACCGGGGAGCTGTTTTTT.

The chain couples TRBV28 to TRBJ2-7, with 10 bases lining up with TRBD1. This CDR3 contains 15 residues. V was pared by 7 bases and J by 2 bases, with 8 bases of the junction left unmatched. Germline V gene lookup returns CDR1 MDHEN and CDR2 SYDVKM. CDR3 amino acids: CASTTPGQGTYEQYF. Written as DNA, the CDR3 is TGTGCCAGCACCACTCCGGGACAGGGGACCTACGAGCAGTACTTC. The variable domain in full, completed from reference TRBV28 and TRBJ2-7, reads DVKVTQSSRYLVKRTGEKVFLECVQDMDHENMFWYRQDPGLGLRLIYFSYDVKMKEKGDIPEGYSVSREKKERFSLILESASTNQTSMYLCASTTPGQGTYEQYFGPGTRLTVT.

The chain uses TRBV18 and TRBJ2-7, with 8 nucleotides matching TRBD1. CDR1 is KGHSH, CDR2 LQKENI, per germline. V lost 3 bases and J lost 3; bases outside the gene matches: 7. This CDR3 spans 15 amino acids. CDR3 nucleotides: TGTGCCAGCTCACCGAACCCGGACAGGGTCTACGAGCAGTACTTC. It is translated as CASSPNPDRVYEQYF. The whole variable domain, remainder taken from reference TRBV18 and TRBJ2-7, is NAGVMQNPRHLVRRRGQEARLRCSPMKGHSHVYWYRQLPEEGLKFMVYLQKENIIDESGMPKERFSAEFPKEGPSILRIQQVVRGDSAAYFCASSPNPDRVYEQYFGPGTRLTVT.

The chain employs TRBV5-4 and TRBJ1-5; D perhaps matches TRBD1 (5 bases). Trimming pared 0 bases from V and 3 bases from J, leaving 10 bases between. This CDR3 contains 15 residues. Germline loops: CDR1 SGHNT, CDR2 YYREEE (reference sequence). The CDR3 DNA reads TGTGCCAGCAGCTTGGAACAGGAATTCAATCAGCCCCAGCATTTT. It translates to CASSLEQEFNQPQHF.

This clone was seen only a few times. CDR3 amino acids: CASSIPIGTGDYGYTF. For the CDR3, the DNA is TGTGCCAGTAGTATCCCCATTGGGACAGGGGACTATGGCTACACCTTC. The gene calls are TRBV19 and TRBJ1-2; 10 nucleotides line up with TRBD1. The CDR3 extends over 16 amino acids. Germline-derived CDR1 and CDR2 are LNHDA and SQIVND (reference sequence). The junction had 7 bases not matched to a gene; V was cut back by 3 bases and J by 3 bases.

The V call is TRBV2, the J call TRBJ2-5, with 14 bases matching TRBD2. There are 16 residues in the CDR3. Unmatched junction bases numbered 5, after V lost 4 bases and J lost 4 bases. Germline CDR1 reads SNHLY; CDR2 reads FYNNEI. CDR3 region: CASSVTSGRARETQYF. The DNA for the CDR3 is TGTGCCAGCAGTGTGACTAGCGGGAGGGCCAGAGAGACCCAGTACTTC.

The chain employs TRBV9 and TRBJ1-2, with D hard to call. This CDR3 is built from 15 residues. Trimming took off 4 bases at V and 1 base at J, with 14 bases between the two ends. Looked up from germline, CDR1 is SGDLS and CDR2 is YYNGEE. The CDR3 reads CASSYSPFNNYGYTF. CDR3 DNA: TGTGCCAGCAGCTATTCCCCCTTTAATAACTATGGCTACACCTTC.

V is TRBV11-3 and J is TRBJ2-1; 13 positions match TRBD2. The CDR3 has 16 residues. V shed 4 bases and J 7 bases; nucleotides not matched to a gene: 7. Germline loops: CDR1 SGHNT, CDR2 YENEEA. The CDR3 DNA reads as TGTGCCAGCAGCTCCTCACCGGGACTAGCGGGAAATGAGCAGTTCTTC. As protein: CASSSSPGLAGNEQFF.

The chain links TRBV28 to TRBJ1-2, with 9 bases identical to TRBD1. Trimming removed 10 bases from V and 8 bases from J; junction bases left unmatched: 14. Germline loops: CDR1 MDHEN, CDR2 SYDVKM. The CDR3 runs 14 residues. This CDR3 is CATLRDRDLGGYTF. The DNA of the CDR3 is TGTGCCACCCTCCGGGACAGGGATTTGGGCGGCTACACCTTC.

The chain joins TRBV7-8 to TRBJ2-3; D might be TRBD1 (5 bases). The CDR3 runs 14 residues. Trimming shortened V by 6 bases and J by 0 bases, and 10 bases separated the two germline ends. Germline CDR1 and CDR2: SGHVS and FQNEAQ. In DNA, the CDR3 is TGTGCCAGCAGGGTAACAGGTAGCACAGATACGCAGTATTTT. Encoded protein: CASRVTGSTDTQYF. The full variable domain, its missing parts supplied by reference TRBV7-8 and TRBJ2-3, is GAGVSQSPRYKVAKRGQDVALRCDPISGHVSLFWYQQALGQGPEFLTYFQNEAQLDKSGLPSDRFFAERPEGSVSTLKIQRTQQEDSAVYLCASRVTGSTDTQYFGPGTRLTVL.

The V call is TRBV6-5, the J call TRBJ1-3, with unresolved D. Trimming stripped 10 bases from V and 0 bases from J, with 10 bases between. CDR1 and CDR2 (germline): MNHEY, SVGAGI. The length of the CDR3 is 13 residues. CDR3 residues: CATRVGSGNTIYF. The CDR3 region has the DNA TGTGCCACCCGAGTCGGCTCTGGAAACACCATATATTTT.

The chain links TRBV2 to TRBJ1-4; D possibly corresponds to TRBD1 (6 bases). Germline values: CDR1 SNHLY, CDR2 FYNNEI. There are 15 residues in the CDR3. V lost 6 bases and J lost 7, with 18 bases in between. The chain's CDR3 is CASSTIQGISEKLFF. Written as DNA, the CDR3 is TGTGCCAGCAGCACAATACAGGGTATAAGTGAAAAACTGTTTTTT.

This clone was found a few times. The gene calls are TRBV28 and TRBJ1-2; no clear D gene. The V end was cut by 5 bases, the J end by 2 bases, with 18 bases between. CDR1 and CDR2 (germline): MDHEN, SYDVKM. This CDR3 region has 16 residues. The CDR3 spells CASSPPAGVRNYGYTF. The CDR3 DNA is TGTGCCAGCAGTCCCCCGGCCGGGGTAAGGAACTATGGCTACACCTTC.

The CDR3 nucleotides read TGTGCCAGCTCACCGCTAGCGGGAGGAACGCAACCCTCGAGCTCCTACGAGCAGTACTTC. It codes for CASSPLAGGTQPSSSYEQYF. The V gene is TRBV18, the J gene TRBJ2-7; TRBD2 aligns across 11 bases. Germline V lookup: CDR1 KGHSH, CDR2 LQKENI. There are 20 residues in the CDR3. Trimming removed 3 bases from V and 0 bases from J; junction bases left unmatched: 16.